These T cell receptor beta chains were read from a single sample in a study of PD-L1 blockade in urothelial cancer. Produced via immunoSEQ multiplex PCR; TCRdb's table is partial and in-frame only. The profile covers approximately 72,000 clones, with approximately 83% appearing a single time and 14% to 15% taken by the ten largest. The sample was PBMCs, taken around atezolizumab (anti-PD-L1) treatment. These receptors all come from a man in his 60s with urothelial cancer. Each CDR3 is given with its conserved first and last residue. A D gene is named only where the DNA matches it firmly. Clone size appears in some rows only: once, few, many, or a class for an expanded clone.

V gene	clone size	J gene	D gene	CDR3 DNA	CDR3 protein
TRBV6-6	.	TRBJ2-7	TRBD1	TGTGCCAGCAGTCCAAGGGGGACAGGGATCGAGCAGTACTTC	CASSPRGTGIEQYF
TRBV6-5	.	TRBJ1-6	TRBD1	TGTGCCAGCACCAGGACAGGGCCTAATTCACCCCTCCACTTT	CASTRTGPNSPLHF
TRBV10-3	once	TRBJ1-3	TRBD1	TGTGCCATCAGTGAGTCACAGGGGGACTCTGGAAACACCATATATTTT	CAISESQGDSGNTIYF
TRBV29-1	.	TRBJ2-3	TRBD1	TGCAGCCCACGCAGGGCAGGGGGTATAGATACGCAGTATTTT	CSPRRAGGIDTQYF
TRBV18	.	TRBJ2-3	TRBD1	TGTGCCAGCTCCCCGGACAGGAAAACGCAGTATTTT	CASSPDRKTQYF
TRBV15	.	TRBJ2-7	.	TGTGCCACCAGCAGGGCAGGGGCTCGCGAGCAGTACTTC	CATSRAGAREQYF
TRBV29-1	.	TRBJ2-5	.	TGCAGCGTTGGGGCCCGGCAAGAGACCCAGTACTTC	CSVGARQETQYF
TRBV21-1	.	TRBJ2-2	.	TGTGCCAGCACTGGTCGGGGGGCCACCGGGGAGCTGTTTTTT	CASTGRGATGELFF
TRBV30	.	TRBJ2-1	TRBD2	TGTGCCTGGACCCGTGATAGCGGGGGATGGGGTGAGCAGTTCTTC	CAWTRDSGGWGEQFF
TRBV5-8	.	TRBJ2-3	.	TGTGCCAGCAGCTTGGACGGGTCCCCAGGGGATACGCAGTATTTT	CASSLDGSPGDTQYF
TRBV19	.	TRBJ2-1	.	TGTGCCAGTAGTAACGGAGCCAAATCCAATGAGCAGTTCTTC	CASSNGAKSNEQFF
TRBV29-1	few	TRBJ1-4	.	TGCAGCGTTTTTTCTGGGGCGGATGAAAAACTGTTTTTT	CSVFSGADEKLFF
TRBV6-4	.	TRBJ2-3	.	TGTGCCAGCAGTGACTCGGGTCGGCGGGACACGCAGTATTTT	CASSDSGRRDTQYF
TRBV19	.	TRBJ1-5	.	TGTGCCAGTAGTATGAGAGTATCGGTCGGCAATCAGCCCCAGCATTTT	CASSMRVSVGNQPQHF
TRBV6-5	.	TRBJ1-1	.	TGTGCCAGCAGTTACGGGGCTTTCACTGAAGCTTTCTTT	CASSYGAFTEAFF
TRBV6-1	.	TRBJ2-7	TRBD1	TGTGCCAGTGGCCGGACAGGCTATCCCTACGAGCAGTACTTC	CASGRTGYPYEQYF
TRBV5-1	.	TRBJ2-7	.	TGCGCCAGCAGCTACAGGGGGGGGTACGAGCAGTACTTC	CASSYRGGYEQYF
TRBV29-1	once	TRBJ2-3	TRBD2	TGCAGCGTTAGACTAGCGGGGGCTTACACAGATACGCAGTATTTT	CSVRLAGAYTDTQYF
TRBV5-1	.	TRBJ2-3	.	TGCGCCAGCAGCCTCATCGGGGAGAACACAGATACGCAGTATTTT	CASSLIGENTDTQYF
TRBV29-1	.	TRBJ1-2	TRBD1	TGCAGCGTTGAAGTTCCGGCAGGGGGCATCAACTATGGCTACACCTTC	CSVEVPAGGINYGYTF
TRBV6-4	.	TRBJ1-1	.	TGTGCCAGCAGGCCTTCTGGGGAGAAGACTGAAGCTTTCTTT	CASRPSGEKTEAFF
TRBV11-3	.	TRBJ1-2	TRBD1	TGTGCCAGCAGCCTTACAGGGGGCGCGGACTATGGCTACACCTTC	CASSLTGGADYGYTF
TRBV7-2	.	TRBJ1-2	.	TGTGCCAGCAGTCCGGAGGGCGCCTATGGCTACACCTTC	CASSPEGAYGYTF
TRBV28	once	TRBJ2-1	TRBD2	TGTGCCAGCAGTACGCTAGCGGGGGGCTGGAATGAGCAGTTCTTC	CASSTLAGGWNEQFF
TRBV5-6	.	TRBJ1-4	TRBD1	TGTGCCAGCAGGCTAGCCGGGACAGAAAATGAAAAACTGTTTTTT	CASRLAGTENEKLFF
TRBV4-1	.	TRBJ1-1	.	TGCGCCAGCAGCCAAGATCGGGCAGGGGTTGAAGCTTTCTTT	CASSQDRAGVEAFF
TRBV10-3	.	TRBJ1-1	.	TGTGCCATCAGTGAGTCGGGGAGGGACACTGAAGCTTTCTTT	CAISESGRDTEAFF
TRBV9	once	TRBJ2-5	.	TGTGCCAGCAGCCCTACAGGGACACCGACGGGGGAGACCCAGTACTTC	CASSPTGTPTGETQYF
TRBV7-9	.	TRBJ2-3	.	TGTGCCAGCCGGAGAGACAGTAGCACAGATACGCAGTATTTT	CASRRDSSTDTQYF
TRBV7-2	.	TRBJ2-7	TRBD2	TGTGCCAGCAGCTTAAACCCCGGCGGGGGATCCTACGAGCAGTACTTC	CASSLNPGGGSYEQYF
TRBV11-3	.	TRBJ2-5	.	TGTGCCAGCAGCTTAGGTGGGAGACCGTCCGAGACCCAGTACTTC	CASSLGGRPSETQYF
TRBV7-9	.	TRBJ1-1	.	TGTGCCAGCAGCTTAGGAGCGAACACTGAAGCTTTCTTT	CASSLGANTEAFF
TRBV11-2	.	TRBJ2-7	.	TGTGCCAGCAGCCCGGCGGAGGAGCAGTACTTC	CASSPAEEQYF
TRBV27	.	TRBJ2-4	TRBD2	TGTGCCAGCAGTGCAGCGGGGGCCTTGGGTAAAAACATTCAGTACTTC	CASSAAGALGKNIQYF
TRBV30	.	TRBJ2-3	TRBD2	TGTGCCTGGAGACGGGGGGGCCCTACAGATACGCAGTATTTT	CAWRRGGPTDTQYF
TRBV4-2	.	TRBJ1-6	TRBD1	TGTGCCAGCAGAGGGGACAGCTTTAATTCACCCCTCCACTTT	CASRGDSFNSPLHF
TRBV10-2	.	TRBJ1-1	.	TGCGCCAGCAGTGAGGGGGGCAGCATGAACACTGAAGCTTTCTTT	CASSEGGSMNTEAFF
TRBV5-6	.	TRBJ1-2	TRBD1	TGTGCCAGCAGTTTTTCCGGGACAGGGAATGCCTATGGCTACACCTTC	CASSFSGTGNAYGYTF
TRBV6-6	.	TRBJ2-7	TRBD1	TGTGCCAGCAGCCAGGGACAGGGCAATGTAAACGAGCAGTACTTC	CASSQGQGNVNEQYF
TRBV5-8	.	TRBJ2-5	TRBD2	TGTGCCAGCAGCTCCCGCGGGGGGCCCGGGGGGACCCAGTACTTC	CASSSRGGPGGTQYF
TRBV6-5	.	TRBJ1-6	TRBD1	TGTGCCAGCAGTTTGGGGGACAGAATCTATAATTCACCCCTCCACTTT	CASSLGDRIYNSPLHF
TRBV6-1	.	TRBJ1-3	TRBD1	TGTGCCAGCAGTGCGGACAGGGGTGGCGAAAACACCATATATTTT	CASSADRGGENTIYF
TRBV13	.	TRBJ1-1	TRBD1	TGTGCCAGTGGGCCGGGGACAGGGGTCGAAGCTTTCTTT	CASGPGTGVEAFF